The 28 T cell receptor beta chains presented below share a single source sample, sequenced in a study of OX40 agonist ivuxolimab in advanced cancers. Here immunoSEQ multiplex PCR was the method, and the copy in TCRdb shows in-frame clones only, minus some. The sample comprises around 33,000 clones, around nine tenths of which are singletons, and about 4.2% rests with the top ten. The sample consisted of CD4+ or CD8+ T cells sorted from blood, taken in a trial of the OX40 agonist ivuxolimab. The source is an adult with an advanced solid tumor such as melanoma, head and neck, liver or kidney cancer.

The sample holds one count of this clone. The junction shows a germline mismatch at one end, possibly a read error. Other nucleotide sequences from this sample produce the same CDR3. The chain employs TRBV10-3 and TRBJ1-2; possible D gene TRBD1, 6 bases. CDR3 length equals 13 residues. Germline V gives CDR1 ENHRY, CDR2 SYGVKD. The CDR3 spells CAIREGGGHGYTF. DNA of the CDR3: TGTGCCATCCGTGAGGGGGGGGGCCATGGCTACACCTTC.

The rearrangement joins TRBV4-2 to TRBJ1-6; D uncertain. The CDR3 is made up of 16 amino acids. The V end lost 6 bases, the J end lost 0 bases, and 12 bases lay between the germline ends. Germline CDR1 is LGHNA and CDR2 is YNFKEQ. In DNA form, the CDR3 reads TGTGCCAGCAGGGTCACAGCGGGCTCCTATAATTCACCCCTCCACTTT. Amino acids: CASRVTAGSYNSPLHF.

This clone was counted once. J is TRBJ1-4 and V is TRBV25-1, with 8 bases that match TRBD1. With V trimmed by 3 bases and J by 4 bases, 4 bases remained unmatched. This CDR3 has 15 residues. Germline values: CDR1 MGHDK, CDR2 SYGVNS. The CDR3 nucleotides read TGTGCCAGCAGTGACGATACAGGGGGTAATGAAAAACTGTTTTTT. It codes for CASSDDTGGNEKLFF.

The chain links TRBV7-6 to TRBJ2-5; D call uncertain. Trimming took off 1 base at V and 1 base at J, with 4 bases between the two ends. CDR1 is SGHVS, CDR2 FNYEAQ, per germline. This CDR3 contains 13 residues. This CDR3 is CASSLVTQETQYF. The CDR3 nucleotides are TGTGCCAGCAGCTTAGTAACCCAAGAGACCCAGTACTTC.

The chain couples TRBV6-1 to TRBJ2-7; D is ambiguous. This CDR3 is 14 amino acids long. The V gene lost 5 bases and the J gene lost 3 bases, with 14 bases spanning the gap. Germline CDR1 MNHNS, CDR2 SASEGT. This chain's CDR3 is CASSPVLGLYEQYF. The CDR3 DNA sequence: TGTGCCAGCAGTCCGGTTTTGGGCCTCTACGAGCAGTACTTC.

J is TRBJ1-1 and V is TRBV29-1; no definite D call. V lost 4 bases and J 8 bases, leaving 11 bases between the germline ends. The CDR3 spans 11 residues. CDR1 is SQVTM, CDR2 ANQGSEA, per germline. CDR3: CSVVGVSEAFF. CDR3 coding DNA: TGCAGCGTTGTCGGGGTGTCGGAAGCTTTCTTT.

CDR3: CASSLGQTSYEQYF. In DNA, the CDR3 is TGTGCCAGCAGCTTAGGACAGACATCCTACGAGCAGTACTTC. The V and J genes are TRBV11-2 and TRBJ2-7; D may be TRBD1 (5 bases). From germline, CDR1 is SGHAT and CDR2 FQNNGV. Deletions cut 1 base from V and 1 base from J, with 8 bases between. The CDR3 is 14 residues long.

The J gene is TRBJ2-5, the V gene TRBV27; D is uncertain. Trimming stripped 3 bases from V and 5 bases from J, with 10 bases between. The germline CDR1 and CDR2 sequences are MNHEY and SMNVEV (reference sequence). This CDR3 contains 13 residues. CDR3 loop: CASSLQVGETQYF. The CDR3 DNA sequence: TGTGCCAGCAGTTTGCAGGTCGGGGAGACCCAGTACTTC.

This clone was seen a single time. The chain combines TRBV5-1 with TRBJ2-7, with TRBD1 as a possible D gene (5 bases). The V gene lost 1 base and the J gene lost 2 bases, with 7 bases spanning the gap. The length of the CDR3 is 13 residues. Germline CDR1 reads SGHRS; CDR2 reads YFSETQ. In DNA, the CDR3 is TGCGCCAGCAGCTTGTTGACAGCCTACGAGCAGTACTTC. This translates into CASSLLTAYEQYF.

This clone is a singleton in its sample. CDR3 sequence: CASRTGGTETQYF. For the CDR3, the DNA is TGTGCCAGCAGGACAGGGGGCACGGAGACCCAGTACTTC. The genes are TRBV2 and TRBJ2-5, with 10 positions matching TRBD1. The CDR3 sequence is 13 residues long. The germline gives CDR1 SNHLY, CDR2 FYNNEI. Trimming removed 6 bases from V and 5 bases from J; junction bases left unmatched: 3.

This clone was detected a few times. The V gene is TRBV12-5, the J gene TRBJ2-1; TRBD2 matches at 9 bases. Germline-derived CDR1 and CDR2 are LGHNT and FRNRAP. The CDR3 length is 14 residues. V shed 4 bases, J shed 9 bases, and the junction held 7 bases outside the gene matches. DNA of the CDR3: TGTGCTAGTGGTTCGAAGGCGGGAGGGACTGAGCAGTTCTTC. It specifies CASGSKAGGTEQFF.

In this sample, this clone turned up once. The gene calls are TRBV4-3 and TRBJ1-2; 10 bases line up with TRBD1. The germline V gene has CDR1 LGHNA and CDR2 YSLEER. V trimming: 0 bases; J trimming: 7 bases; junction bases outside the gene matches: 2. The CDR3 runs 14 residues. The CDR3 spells CASSQDRQGAGYTF. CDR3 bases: TGCGCCAGCAGCCAAGATCGACAGGGGGCTGGCTACACCTTC.

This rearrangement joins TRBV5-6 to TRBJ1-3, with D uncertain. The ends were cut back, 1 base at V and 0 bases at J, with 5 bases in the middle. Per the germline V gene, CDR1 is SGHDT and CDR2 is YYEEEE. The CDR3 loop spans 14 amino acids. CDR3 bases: TGTGCCAGCAGCTTGCCTAACTCTGGAAACACCATATATTTT. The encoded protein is CASSLPNSGNTIYF. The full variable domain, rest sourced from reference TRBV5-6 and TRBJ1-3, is DAGVTQSPTHLIKTRGQQVTLRCSPKSGHDTVSWYQQALGQGPQFIFQYYEEEERQRGNFPDRFSGHQFPNYSSELNVNALLLGDSALYLCASSLPNSGNTIYFGEGSWLTVV.

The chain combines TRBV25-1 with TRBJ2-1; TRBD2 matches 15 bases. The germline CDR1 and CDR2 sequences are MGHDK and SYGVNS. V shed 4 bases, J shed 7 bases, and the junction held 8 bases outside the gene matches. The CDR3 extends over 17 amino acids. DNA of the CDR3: TGTGCCAGCAGTGCCGCTTGGGGGACTAGCGGGAGGAATGAGCAGTTCTTC. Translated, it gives CASSAAWGTSGRNEQFF.

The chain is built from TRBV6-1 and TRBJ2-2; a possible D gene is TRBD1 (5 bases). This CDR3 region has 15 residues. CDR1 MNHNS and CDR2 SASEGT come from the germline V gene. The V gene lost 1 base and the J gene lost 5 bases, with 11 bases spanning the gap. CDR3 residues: CASSEGSGLTGELFF. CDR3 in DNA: TGTGCCAGCAGTGAAGGATCAGGGTTGACCGGGGAGCTGTTTTTT.

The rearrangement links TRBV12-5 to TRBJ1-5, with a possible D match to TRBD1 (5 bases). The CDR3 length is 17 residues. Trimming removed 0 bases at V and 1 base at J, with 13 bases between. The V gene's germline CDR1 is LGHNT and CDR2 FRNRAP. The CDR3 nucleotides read TGTGCTAGTGGTTTGGTACTAGCGGGGGAGAGCAATCAGCCCCAGCATTTT. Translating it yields CASGLVLAGESNQPQHF. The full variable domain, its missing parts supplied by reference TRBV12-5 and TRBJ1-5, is DARVTQTPRHKVTEMGQEVTMRCQPILGHNTVFWYRQTMMQGLELLAYFRNRAPLDDSGMPKDRFSAEMPDATLATLKIQPSEPRDSAVYFCASGLVLAGESNQPQHFGDGTRLSIL.

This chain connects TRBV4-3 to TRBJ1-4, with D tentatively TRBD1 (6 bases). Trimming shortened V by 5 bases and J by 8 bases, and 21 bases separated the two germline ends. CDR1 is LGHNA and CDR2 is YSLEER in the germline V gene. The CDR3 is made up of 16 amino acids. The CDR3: CASSSQTGTPWEKLFF. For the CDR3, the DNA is TGCGCCAGCAGCTCGCAAACAGGGACCCCCTGGGAAAAACTGTTTTTT.

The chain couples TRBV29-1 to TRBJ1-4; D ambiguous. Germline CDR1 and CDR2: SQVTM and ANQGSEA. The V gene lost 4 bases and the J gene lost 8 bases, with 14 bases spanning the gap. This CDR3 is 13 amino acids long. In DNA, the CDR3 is TGCAGCGTTGGAAGTGGGAACGAGGAAAAACTGTTTTTT. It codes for CSVGSGNEEKLFF.

This chain's CDR3 is CASSPIRDRYMNTEAFF. The CDR3 coding sequence is TGTGCCAGCTCACCTATCCGGGACAGGTACATGAACACTGAAGCTTTCTTT. The chain combines TRBV18 with TRBJ1-1; 8 bases align to TRBD1. Trimming at V came to 3 bases and at J to 0 bases, leaving 9 bases not matched to a gene. The germline V gene encodes CDR1 KGHSH and CDR2 LQKENI. The CDR3 runs 17 residues.

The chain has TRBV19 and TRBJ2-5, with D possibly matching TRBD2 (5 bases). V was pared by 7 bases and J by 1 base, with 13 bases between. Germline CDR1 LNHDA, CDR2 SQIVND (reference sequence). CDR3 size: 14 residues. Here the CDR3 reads CASKRDQTQETQYF. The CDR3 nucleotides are TGTGCCAGTAAACGGGATCAGACCCAAGAGACCCAGTACTTC.

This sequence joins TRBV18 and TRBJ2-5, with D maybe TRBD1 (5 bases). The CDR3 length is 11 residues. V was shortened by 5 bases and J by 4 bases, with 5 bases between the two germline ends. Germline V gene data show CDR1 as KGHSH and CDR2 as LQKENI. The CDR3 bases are TGTGCCAGCTCAACAGGAGAGACCCAGTACTTC. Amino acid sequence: CASSTGETQYF.

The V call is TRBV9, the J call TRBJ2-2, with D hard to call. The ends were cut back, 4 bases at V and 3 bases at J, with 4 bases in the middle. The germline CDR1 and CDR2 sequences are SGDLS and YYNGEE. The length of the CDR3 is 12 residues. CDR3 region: CASSPDTGELFF. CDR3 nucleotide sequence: TGTGCCAGCAGCCCCGACACCGGGGAGCTGTTTTTT. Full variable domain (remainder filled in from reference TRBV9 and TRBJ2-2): DSGVTQTPKHLITATGQRVTLRCSPRSGDLSVYWYQQSLDQGLQFLIQYYNGEERAKGNILERFSAQQFPDLHSELNLSSLELGDSALYFCASSPDTGELFFGEGSRLTVL.

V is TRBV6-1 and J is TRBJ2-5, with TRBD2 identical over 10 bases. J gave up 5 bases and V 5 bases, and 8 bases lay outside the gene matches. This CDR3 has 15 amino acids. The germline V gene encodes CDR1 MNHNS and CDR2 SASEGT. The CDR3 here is CASSPLAGVFETQYF. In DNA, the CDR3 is TGTGCCAGCAGTCCCCTAGCGGGGGTCTTCGAGACCCAGTACTTC.

The CDR3 DNA reads as TGCAGCGGCAGGGGAGTTCTGTACACTGAAGCTTTCTTT. This sequence encodes CSGRGVLYTEAFF. The chain carries TRBV29-1 and TRBJ1-1; perhaps TRBD1 as D (6 bases). This CDR3 is built from 13 residues. Trimming removed 7 bases from V and 3 bases from J, with 15 bases in between. Germline CDR1 and CDR2: SQVTM and ANQGSEA.

CDR3 DNA: TGCAGCGTTGATGGGCAGGGAACAGATACGCAGTATTTT. It is translated as CSVDGQGTDTQYF. V gene TRBV29-1 combines with J gene TRBJ2-3, with D perhaps TRBD1 (5 bases). Germline loops: CDR1 SQVTM, CDR2 ANQGSEA. The CDR3 length is 13 residues. The V end was cut by 3 bases, the J end by 3 bases, with 10 bases between.

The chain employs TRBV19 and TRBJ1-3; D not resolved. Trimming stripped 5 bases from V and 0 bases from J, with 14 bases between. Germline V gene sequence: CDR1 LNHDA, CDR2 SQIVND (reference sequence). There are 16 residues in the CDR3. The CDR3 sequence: CASSAPGSLSGNTIYF. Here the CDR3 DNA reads TGTGCCAGTAGTGCTCCGGGATCGCTCTCTGGAAACACCATATATTTT.

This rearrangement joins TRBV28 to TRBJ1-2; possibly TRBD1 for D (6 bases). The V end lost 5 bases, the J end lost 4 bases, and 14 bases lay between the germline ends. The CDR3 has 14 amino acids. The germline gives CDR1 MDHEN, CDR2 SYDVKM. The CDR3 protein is CASSPAGHIYGYTF. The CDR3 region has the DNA TGTGCCAGCAGTCCGGCGGGACACATCTATGGCTACACCTTC.

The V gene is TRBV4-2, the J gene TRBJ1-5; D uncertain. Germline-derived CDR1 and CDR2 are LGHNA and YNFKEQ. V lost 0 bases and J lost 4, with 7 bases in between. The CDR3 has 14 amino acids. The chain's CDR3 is CASSQDLGNQPQHF. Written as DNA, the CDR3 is TGTGCCAGCAGCCAAGATTTGGGAAATCAGCCCCAGCATTTT.